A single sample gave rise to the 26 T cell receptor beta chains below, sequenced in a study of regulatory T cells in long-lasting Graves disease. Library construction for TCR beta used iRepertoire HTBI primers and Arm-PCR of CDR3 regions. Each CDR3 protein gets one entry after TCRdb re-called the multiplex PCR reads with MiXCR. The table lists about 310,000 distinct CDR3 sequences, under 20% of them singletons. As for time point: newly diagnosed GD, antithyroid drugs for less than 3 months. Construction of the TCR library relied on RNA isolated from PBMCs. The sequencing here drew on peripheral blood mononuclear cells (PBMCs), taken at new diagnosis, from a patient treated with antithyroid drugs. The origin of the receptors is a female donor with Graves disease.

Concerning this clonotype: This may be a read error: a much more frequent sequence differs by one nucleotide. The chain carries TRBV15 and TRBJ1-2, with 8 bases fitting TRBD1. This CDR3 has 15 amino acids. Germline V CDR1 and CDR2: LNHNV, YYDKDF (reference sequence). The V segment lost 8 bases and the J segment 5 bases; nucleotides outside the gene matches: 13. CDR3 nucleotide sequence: TGTGCCACCGGTCCGGGACAGGAGCGTCGGTATGGCTACACCTTC. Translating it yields CATGPGQERRYGYTF.

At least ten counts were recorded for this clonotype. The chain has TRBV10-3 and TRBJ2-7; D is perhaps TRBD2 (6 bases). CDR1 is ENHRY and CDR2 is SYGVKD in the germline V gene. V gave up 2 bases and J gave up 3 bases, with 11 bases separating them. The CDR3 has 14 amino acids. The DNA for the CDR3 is TGTGCCATCAGTGAGGATAGCGGCCTCTACGAGCAGTACTTC. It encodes CAISEDSGLYEQYF.

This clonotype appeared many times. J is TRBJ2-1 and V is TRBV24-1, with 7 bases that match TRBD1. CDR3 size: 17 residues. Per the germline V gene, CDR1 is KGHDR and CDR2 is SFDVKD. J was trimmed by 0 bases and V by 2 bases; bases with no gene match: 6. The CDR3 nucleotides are TGTGCCACCAGTGATTACGGGACAGCGAGCTCCTACAATGAGCAGTTCTTC. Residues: CATSDYGTASSYNEQFF.

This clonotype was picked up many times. CDR3 region: CASSDRASSTDTQYF. As DNA, the CDR3 is TGTGCCAGTAGCGACCGCGCAAGTAGCACAGATACGCAGTATTTT. J is TRBJ2-3 and V is TRBV19; D remains unclear. V lost 6 bases, J lost 0 bases, and 13 bases lay in between. The germline gives CDR1 LNHDA, CDR2 SQIVND (reference sequence). The CDR3 is made up of 15 amino acids. Using reference TRBV19 and TRBJ2-3 for the parts outside the CDR3, the full variable domain is DGGITQSPKYLFRKEGQNVTLSCEQNLNHDAMYWYRQDPGQGLRLIYYSQIVNDFQKGDIAEGYSVSREKKESFPLTVTSAQKNPTAFYLCASSDRASSTDTQYFGPGTRLTVL.

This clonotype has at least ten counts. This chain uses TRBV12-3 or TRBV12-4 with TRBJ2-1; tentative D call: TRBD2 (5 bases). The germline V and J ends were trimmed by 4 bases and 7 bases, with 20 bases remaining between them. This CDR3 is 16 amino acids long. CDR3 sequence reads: CASSSGRPRGLNEQFF. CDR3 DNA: TGTGCCAGCAGTTCCGGACGTCCTAGAGGGTTAAATGAGCAGTTCTTC.

The CDR3: CASSFRTGSSYEQYF. The CDR3, as DNA: TGTGCCAGCAGTTTTCGGACGGGGAGCTCCTACGAGCAGTACTTC. The chain uses TRBV6-5 and TRBJ2-7; tentative D call: TRBD2 (5 bases). Germline CDR1 and CDR2: MNHEY and SVGAGI. This CDR3 is built from 15 residues. Trimming removed 4 bases from V and 0 bases from J, with 13 bases in between.

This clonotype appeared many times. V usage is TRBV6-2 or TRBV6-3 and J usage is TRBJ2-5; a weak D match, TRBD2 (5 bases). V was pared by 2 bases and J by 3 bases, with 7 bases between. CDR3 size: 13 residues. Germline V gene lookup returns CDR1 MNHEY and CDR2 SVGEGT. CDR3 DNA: TGTGCCAGCAGTTACGCAGCGGAAGAGACCCAGTACTTC. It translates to CASSYAAEETQYF.

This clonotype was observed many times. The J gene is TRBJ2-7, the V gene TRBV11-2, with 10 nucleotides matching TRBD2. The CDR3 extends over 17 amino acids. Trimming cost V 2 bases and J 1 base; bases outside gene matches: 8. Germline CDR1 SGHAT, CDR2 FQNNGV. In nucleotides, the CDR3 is TGTGCCAGCAGCTTATCAACTAGCGGGGCCCCTTCCTACGAGCAGTACTTC. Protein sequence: CASSLSTSGAPSYEQYF.

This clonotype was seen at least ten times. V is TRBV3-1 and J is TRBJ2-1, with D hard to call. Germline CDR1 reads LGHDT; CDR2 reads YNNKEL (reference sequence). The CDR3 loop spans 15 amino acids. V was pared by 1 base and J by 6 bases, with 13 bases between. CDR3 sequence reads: CASSQGIGDVNEQFF. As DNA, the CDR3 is TGTGCCAGCAGCCAAGGGATTGGAGACGTCAATGAGCAGTTCTTC.

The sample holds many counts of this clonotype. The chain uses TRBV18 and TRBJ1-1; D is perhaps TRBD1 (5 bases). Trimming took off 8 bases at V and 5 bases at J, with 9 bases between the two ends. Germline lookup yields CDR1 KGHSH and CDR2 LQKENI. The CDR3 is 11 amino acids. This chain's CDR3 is CASAGATEAFF. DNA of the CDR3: TGTGCCAGCGCCGGGGCGACTGAAGCTTTCTTT.

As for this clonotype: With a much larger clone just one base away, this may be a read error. The CDR3 protein is CASSEGPYGQYF. CDR3 nucleotide sequence: TGTGCCAGCAGTGAAGGTCCCTACGGGCAGTACTTC. The gene calls are TRBV2 and TRBJ2-7; D not resolved. There are 12 residues in the CDR3. Germline CDR1 SNHLY, CDR2 FYNNEI. The full variable domain, its missing parts supplied by reference TRBV2 and TRBJ2-7, is EPEVTQTPSHQVTQMGQEVILRCVPISNHLYFYWYRQILGQKVEFLVSFYNNEISEKSEIFDDQFSVERPDGSNFTLKIRSTKLEDSAMYFCASSEGPYGQYFGPGTRLTVT.

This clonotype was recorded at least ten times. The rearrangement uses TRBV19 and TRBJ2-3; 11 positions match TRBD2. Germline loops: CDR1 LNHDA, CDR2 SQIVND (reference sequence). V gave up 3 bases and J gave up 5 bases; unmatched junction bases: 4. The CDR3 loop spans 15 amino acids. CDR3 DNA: TGTGCCAGTAGTATTAGTCTAGCGGGAGGAGATACGCAGTATTTT. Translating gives CASSISLAGGDTQYF. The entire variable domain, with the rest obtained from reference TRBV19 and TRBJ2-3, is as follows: DGGITQSPKYLFRKEGQNVTLSCEQNLNHDAMYWYRQDPGQGLRLIYYSQIVNDFQKGDIAEGYSVSREKKESFPLTVTSAQKNPTAFYLCASSISLAGGDTQYFGPGTRLTVL.

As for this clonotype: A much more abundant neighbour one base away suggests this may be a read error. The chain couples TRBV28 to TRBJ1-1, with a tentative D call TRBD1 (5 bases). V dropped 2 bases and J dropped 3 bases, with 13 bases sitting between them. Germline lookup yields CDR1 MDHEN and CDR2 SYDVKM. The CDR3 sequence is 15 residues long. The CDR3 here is CASSLLDSEDTEAFF. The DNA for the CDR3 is TGTGCCAGCAGTTTACTTGACAGTGAGGACACTGAAGCTTTCTTT.

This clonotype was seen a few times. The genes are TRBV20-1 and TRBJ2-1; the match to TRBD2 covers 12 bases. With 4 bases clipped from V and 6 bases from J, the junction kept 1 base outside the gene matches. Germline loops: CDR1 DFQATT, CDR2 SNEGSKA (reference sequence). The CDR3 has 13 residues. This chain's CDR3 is CSATSGRANEQFF. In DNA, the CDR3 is TGCAGTGCTACTAGCGGGAGGGCCAATGAGCAGTTCTTC.

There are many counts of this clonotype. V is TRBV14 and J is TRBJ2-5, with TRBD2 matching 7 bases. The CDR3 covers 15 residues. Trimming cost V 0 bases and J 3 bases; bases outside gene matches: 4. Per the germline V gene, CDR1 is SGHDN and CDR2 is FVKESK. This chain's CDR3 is CASSQDWDYEETQYF. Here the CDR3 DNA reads TGTGCCAGCAGCCAAGACTGGGACTATGAAGAGACCCAGTACTTC.

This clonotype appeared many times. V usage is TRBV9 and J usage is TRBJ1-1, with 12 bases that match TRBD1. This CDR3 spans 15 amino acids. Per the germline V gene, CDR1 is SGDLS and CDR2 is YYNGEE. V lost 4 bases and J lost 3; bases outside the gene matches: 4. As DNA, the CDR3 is TGTGCCAGCAGCTCAGGGACAGGGGGCCACACTGAAGCTTTCTTT. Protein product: CASSSGTGGHTEAFF.

The CDR3 DNA reads as TGTGCCAGCAGGACGGGACTAGATAACAATGAGCAGTTCTTC. Protein product: CASRTGLDNNEQFF. V is TRBV27 and J is TRBJ2-1, with 8 bases fitting TRBD2. This CDR3 has 14 amino acids. Germline V gene lookup returns CDR1 MNHEY and CDR2 SMNVEV (reference sequence). J was trimmed by 5 bases and V by 6 bases; bases with no gene match: 6.

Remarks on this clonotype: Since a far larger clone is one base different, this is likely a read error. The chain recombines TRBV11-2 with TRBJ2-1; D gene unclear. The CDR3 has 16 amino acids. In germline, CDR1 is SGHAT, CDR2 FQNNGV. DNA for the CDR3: TGTGCCAGCGGCTTACGTTGGTCAGATCCCCGGGATGAGCAGTTCTTC. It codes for CASGLRWSDPRDEQFF.

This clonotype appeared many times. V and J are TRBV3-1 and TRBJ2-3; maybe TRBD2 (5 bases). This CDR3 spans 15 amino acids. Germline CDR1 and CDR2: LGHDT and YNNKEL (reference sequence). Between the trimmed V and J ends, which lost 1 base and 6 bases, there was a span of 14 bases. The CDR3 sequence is CASSQVDFPRDTQYF. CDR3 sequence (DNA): TGTGCCAGCAGCCAAGTGGACTTCCCACGGGATACGCAGTATTTT.

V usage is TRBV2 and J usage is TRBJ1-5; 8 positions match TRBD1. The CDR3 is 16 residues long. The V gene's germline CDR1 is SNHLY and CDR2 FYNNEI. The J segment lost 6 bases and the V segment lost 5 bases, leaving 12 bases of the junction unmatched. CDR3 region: CASSTGQGNLGQPQHF. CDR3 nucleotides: TGTGCCAGCAGTACCGGACAGGGAAACTTGGGTCAGCCCCAGCATTTT.

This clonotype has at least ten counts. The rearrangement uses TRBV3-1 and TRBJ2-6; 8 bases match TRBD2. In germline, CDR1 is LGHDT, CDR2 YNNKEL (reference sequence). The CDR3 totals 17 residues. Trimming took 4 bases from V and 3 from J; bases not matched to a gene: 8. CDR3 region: CASSRDGRADGANVLTF. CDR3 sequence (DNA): TGTGCCAGCAGCCGGGACGGGAGGGCGGATGGGGCCAACGTCCTGACTTTC.

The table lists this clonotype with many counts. The CDR3 reads CSAPRPWTGGYGYTF. In DNA, the CDR3 is TGCAGTGCTCCCCGGCCCTGGACAGGGGGTTATGGCTACACCTTC. The chain has TRBV20-1 and TRBJ1-2; 10 bases match TRBD1. The germline CDR1 and CDR2 sequences are DFQATT and SNEGSKA (reference sequence). The CDR3 sequence is 15 residues long. Germline trimming cut 5 bases from V and 5 bases from J; bases unmatched to any gene: 11.

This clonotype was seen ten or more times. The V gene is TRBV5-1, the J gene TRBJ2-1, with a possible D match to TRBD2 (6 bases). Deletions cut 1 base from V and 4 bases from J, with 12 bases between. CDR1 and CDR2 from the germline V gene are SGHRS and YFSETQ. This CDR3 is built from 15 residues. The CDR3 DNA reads TGCGCCAGCAGCTTGAGTAGCGGAACGTACAATGAGCAGTTCTTC. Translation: CASSLSSGTYNEQFF.

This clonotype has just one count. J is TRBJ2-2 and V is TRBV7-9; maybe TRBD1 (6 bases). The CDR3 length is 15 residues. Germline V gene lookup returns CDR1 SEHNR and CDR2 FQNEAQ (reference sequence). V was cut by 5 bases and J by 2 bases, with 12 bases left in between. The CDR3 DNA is TGTGCCAGCAGCCCGACAGGAATTAACACCGGGGAGCTGTTTTTT. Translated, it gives CASSPTGINTGELFF.

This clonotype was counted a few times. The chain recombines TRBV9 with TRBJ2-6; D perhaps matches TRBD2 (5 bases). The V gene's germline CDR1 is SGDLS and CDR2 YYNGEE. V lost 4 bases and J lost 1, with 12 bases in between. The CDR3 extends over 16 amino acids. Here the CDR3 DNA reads TGTGCCAGCAGCCTCCCCGGGGATTCTGGGGCCAACGTCCTGACTTTC. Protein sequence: CASSLPGDSGANVLTF.

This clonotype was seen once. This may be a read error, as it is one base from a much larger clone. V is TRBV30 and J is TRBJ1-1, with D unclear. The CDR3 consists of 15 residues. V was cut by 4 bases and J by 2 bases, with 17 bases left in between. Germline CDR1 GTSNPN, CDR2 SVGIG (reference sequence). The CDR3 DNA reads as TGTGCCTGGACTGAGGAGACCTACCCCAACACTGAAGCTTTCTTT. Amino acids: CAWTEETYPNTEAFF.